This record covers a single T cell receptor (beta chain). Its specificity is not known. The data were taken from a study of STAT3 mutations in large granular lymphocyte leukemia. Study at large: Roughly half the longitudinally sequenced T-LGLL patients had canonical STAT3 mutations. The study's findings and limits: Some patients had dominant TCR clones larger than their STAT3 mutant burden. All newly emerging clones after therapy were STAT3 wild type. In T-cell large granular lymphocyte leukemia, about half of patients showed multiple immunodominant subclonotypes.

Sequenced by immunoSEQ multiplex PCR; TCRdb stores in-frame clones only, minus some. The sample records 13,000 or so clones, 88% being singletons. This CDR3 has 12 amino acids. Trimming left V 4 bases short and J 5 bases short, with 8 bases between. Germline V CDR1 and CDR2: SQVTM, ANQGSEA. Sequencing was performed on PBMCs. The TCR originated in a human donor with T large granular lymphocyte leukemia. Some clones in this sample may be carry-over from other donors' samples. The chain uses TRBV29-1 and TRBJ1-4; D gene uncertain. CDR3 sequence reads: CSVVIGNEKLFF. As DNA, the CDR3 is TGCAGCGTTGTAATTGGGAATGAAAAACTGTTTTTT.